These T cell receptor beta chains were read from a single sample in a study of sequential checkpoint blockade in melanoma. Clones were read by immunoSEQ multiplex PCR, and TCRdb kept only the in-frame ones, dropping some. The table includes 350 to 550 clones, more than 15% detected once. Material: tumor tissue (inferred from file names), obtained from a patient given nivolumab and ipilimumab in sequence. The source of these receptors is a human donor with melanoma. CDR3s include the opening cysteine and the closing phenylalanine or tryptophan. The order of the fields is V gene, CDR3 length, CDR3 protein.

TRBV11-3	18	CASSTGLAGDFYQETQYF
TRBV9	16	CASSAATRPPTDTQYF
TRBV15	15	CATSRDGSGEDEAFF